These T cell receptor beta chains were read from a single sample in a study of spatial heterogeneity in lung cancer. MiXCR was run by TCRdb on the 5' RACE reads, yielding one entry per CDR3 protein. The table lists 25,000 to 30,000 distinct CDR3 sequences, 5% to 6.5% of them singletons. Sample: PBMCs, taken at follow-up. The source is a male donor with early-stage non-small cell lung cancer. The CDR3 runs from the conserved cysteine through the conserved F or W. The order of the fields is J gene, V gene, CDR3 protein.

j_gene: TRBJ2-2; v_gene: TRBV9; CDR3aa: CASSVASGGTGELFF
j_gene: TRBJ2-1; v_gene: TRBV7-2; CDR3aa: CASSRWTSDNEQFF
j_gene: TRBJ2-7; v_gene: TRBV20-1; CDR3aa: CSVPGTGRYEQYF
j_gene: TRBJ1-4; v_gene: TRBV20-1; CDR3aa: CSAGQQGAGEKLFF
j_gene: TRBJ2-7; v_gene: TRBV13; CDR3aa: CASRTGSSSYEQYF
j_gene: TRBJ2-5; v_gene: TRBV7-3; CDR3aa: CASSLTGDGTETQYF
j_gene: TRBJ1-1; v_gene: TRBV20-1; CDR3aa: CSAWTGGHNFNTEAFF
j_gene: TRBJ1-1; v_gene: TRBV13; CDR3aa: CASSLATGNTEAFF
j_gene: TRBJ1-5; v_gene: TRBV18; CDR3aa: CASSSSGLSNQPQHF
j_gene: TRBJ1-2; v_gene: TRBV7-2; CDR3aa: CASSQGQTLYGYTF
j_gene: TRBJ1-6; v_gene: TRBV12-3/TRBV12-4; CDR3aa: CASSPGTGVSPLHF
j_gene: TRBJ2-5; v_gene: TRBV7-2; CDR3aa: CASSLDKHRETQYF
j_gene: TRBJ1-4; v_gene: TRBV7-2; CDR3aa: CASTWGPTNEKLFF
j_gene: TRBJ2-2; v_gene: TRBV30; CDR3aa: CACLGAPLAAGELFF
j_gene: TRBJ1-1; v_gene: TRBV12-1; CDR3aa: CASSTTGTGGWNTEAFF
j_gene: TRBJ2-2; v_gene: TRBV7-2; CDR3aa: CASMRGMDTGELFF
j_gene: TRBJ2-1; v_gene: TRBV7-2; CDR3aa: CASSLRLGGTNEQFF
j_gene: TRBJ2-5; v_gene: TRBV20-1; CDR3aa: CSAPWGVQETQYF
j_gene: TRBJ2-5; v_gene: TRBV14; CDR3aa: CASSQDRDSGLQETQYF
j_gene: TRBJ1-4; v_gene: TRBV6-4; CDR3aa: CASRAGRATNEKLFF
j_gene: TRBJ2-5; v_gene: TRBV6-2/TRBV6-3; CDR3aa: CASNEARTSSFGTQYF
j_gene: TRBJ2-3; v_gene: TRBV20-1; CDR3aa: CSATRGSSGTDTQYF
j_gene: TRBJ2-1; v_gene: TRBV18; CDR3aa: CASSPKAGAFSYNEQFF
j_gene: TRBJ2-6; v_gene: TRBV12-3/TRBV12-4; CDR3aa: CASSLKRTLLSGANVLTF
j_gene: TRBJ2-2; v_gene: TRBV7-9; CDR3aa: CASSLGPGHNTGELFF
j_gene: TRBJ1-5; v_gene: TRBV19; CDR3aa: CASSMEVWQPQHF
j_gene: TRBJ1-6; v_gene: TRBV7-9; CDR3aa: CASSFRAGANSPLHF
j_gene: TRBJ2-1; v_gene: TRBV2; CDR3aa: CASSGLAGNRQFF
j_gene: TRBJ2-3; v_gene: TRBV23-1; CDR3aa: CASSRPGLAGGPRWKDTQYF
j_gene: TRBJ2-1; v_gene: TRBV6-2/TRBV6-3; CDR3aa: CASSWDSPNFISYEQFF
j_gene: TRBJ2-1; v_gene: TRBV6-5; CDR3aa: CASRRTSTHNEQFF
j_gene: TRBJ2-1; v_gene: TRBV6-2/TRBV6-3; CDR3aa: CASSYPSNEQFF
j_gene: TRBJ2-3; v_gene: TRBV6-2/TRBV6-3; CDR3aa: CASSYPTGSGFTADTQYF
j_gene: TRBJ2-5; v_gene: TRBV29-1; CDR3aa: CSGGARQETQYF
j_gene: TRBJ2-1; v_gene: TRBV30; CDR3aa: CAWGTGPLSQFF
j_gene: TRBJ1-2; v_gene: TRBV29-1; CDR3aa: CSGDRDGYTF
j_gene: TRBJ1-2; v_gene: TRBV5-1; CDR3aa: CASSLAGGQRTYGYTF
j_gene: TRBJ2-5; v_gene: TRBV9; CDR3aa: CASSARPTTNQETQYF
j_gene: TRBJ1-3; v_gene: TRBV7-2; CDR3aa: CASSFNGLGAGNTIYF
j_gene: TRBJ1-2; v_gene: TRBV12-3/TRBV12-4; CDR3aa: CASSPNYGYTF
j_gene: TRBJ2-1; v_gene: TRBV27; CDR3aa: CASSFPAGAWDEQFF
j_gene: TRBJ1-3; v_gene: TRBV10-3; CDR3aa: CAIREASGNTIYF
j_gene: TRBJ2-2; v_gene: TRBV4-2; CDR3aa: CASSQDPSGTNTGELFF
j_gene: TRBJ2-1; v_gene: TRBV7-9; CDR3aa: CASSSGLATYNEQFF
j_gene: TRBJ2-1; v_gene: TRBV30; CDR3aa: CAWSRSGTYNEQFF
j_gene: TRBJ1-1; v_gene: TRBV7-9; CDR3aa: CASSTMNTEAFF
j_gene: TRBJ2-3; v_gene: TRBV7-2; CDR3aa: CASSSGGGTDTQYF
j_gene: TRBJ1-6; v_gene: TRBV27; CDR3aa: CASKQHLTLHF
j_gene: TRBJ2-5; v_gene: TRBV4-3; CDR3aa: CASSRRQGTEGTQYF
j_gene: TRBJ1-1; v_gene: TRBV6-5; CDR3aa: CASSYGTADTEAFF
j_gene: TRBJ1-1; v_gene: TRBV29-1; CDR3aa: CSVEGTANTEAFF
j_gene: TRBJ2-6; v_gene: TRBV6-1; CDR3aa: CASTWGLAASSGANVLTF
j_gene: TRBJ2-3; v_gene: TRBV9; CDR3aa: CASSVGKDTQYF
j_gene: TRBJ1-1; v_gene: TRBV5-1; CDR3aa: CASSLAVGSWTEAFF
j_gene: TRBJ2-1; v_gene: TRBV24-1; CDR3aa: CATSATGRNEQFF
j_gene: TRBJ2-1; v_gene: TRBV7-2; CDR3aa: CASSTWGLAGVEQFF
j_gene: TRBJ2-3; v_gene: TRBV9; CDR3aa: CASSKGLAGGTDTQYF
j_gene: TRBJ1-1; v_gene: TRBV7-6; CDR3aa: CASSLARTGGKYTEAFF